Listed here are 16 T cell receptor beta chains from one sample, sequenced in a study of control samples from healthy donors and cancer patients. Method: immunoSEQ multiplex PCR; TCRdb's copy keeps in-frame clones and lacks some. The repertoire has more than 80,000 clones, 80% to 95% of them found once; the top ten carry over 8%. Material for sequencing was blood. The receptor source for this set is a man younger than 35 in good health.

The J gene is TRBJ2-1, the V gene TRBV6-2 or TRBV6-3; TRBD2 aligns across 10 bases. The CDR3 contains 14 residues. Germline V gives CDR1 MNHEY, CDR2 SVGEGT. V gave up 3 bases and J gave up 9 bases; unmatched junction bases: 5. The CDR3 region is CASSYLAGGCEQFF. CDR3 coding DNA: TGTGCCAGCAGTTATTTAGCGGGAGGTTGTGAGCAGTTCTTC.

The CDR3: CASSAMRYSLNTEAFF. As DNA, the CDR3 is TGTGCCAGTAGCGCCATGAGGTACAGCTTGAACACTGAAGCTTTCTTT. This chain links TRBV19 with TRBJ1-1, with no clear D. Trimming left V 6 bases short and J 0 bases short, with 17 bases between. The germline gives CDR1 LNHDA, CDR2 SQIVND (reference sequence). This CDR3 has 16 residues.

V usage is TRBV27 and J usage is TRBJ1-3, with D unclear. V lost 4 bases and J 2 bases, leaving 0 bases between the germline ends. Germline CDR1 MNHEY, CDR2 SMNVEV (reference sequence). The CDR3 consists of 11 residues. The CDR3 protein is CASSSGNTIYF. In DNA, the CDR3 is TGTGCCAGCAGTTCTGGAAACACCATATATTTT.

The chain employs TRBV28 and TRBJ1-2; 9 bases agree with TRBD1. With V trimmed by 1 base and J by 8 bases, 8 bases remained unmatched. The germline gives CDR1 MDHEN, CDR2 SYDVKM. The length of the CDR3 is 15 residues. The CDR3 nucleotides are TGTGCCAGCAGTTTATTCATGGACAGGGGTGGAGGCTACACCTTC. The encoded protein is CASSLFMDRGGGYTF.

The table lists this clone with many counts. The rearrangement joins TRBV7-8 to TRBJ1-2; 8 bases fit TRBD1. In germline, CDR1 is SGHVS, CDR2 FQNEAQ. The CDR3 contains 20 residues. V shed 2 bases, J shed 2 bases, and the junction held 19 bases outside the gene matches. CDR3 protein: CASSLIPPLPGGERNYGYTF. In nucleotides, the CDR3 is TGTGCCAGCAGCTTAATCCCCCCCTTACCAGGGGGCGAAAGAAACTATGGCTACACCTTC.

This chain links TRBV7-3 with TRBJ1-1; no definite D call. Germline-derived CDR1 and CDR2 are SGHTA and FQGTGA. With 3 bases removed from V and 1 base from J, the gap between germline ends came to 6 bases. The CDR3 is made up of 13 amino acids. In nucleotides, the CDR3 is TGTGCCAGCAGCTTGCCGGGGAACACTGAAGCTTTCTTT. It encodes CASSLPGNTEAFF.

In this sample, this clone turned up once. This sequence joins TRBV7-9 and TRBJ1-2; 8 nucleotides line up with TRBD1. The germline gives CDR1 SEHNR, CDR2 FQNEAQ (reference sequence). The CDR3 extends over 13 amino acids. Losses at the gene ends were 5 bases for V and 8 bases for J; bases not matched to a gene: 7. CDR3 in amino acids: CASSLIQGAGYTF. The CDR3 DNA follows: TGTGCCAGCAGCCTTATCCAGGGGGCAGGCTACACCTTC.

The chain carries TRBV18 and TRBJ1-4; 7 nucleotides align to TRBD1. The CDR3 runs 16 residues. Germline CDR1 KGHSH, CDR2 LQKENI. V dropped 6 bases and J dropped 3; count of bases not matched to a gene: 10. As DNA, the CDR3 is TGTGCCAGCTCCCCAACGAGGGGGCAGGCTAATGAAAAACTGTTTTTT. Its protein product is CASSPTRGQANEKLFF.

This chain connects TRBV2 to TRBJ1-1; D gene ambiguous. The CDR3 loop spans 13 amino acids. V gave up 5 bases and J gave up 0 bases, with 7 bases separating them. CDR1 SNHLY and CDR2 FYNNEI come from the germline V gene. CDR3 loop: CASSLQLNTEAFF. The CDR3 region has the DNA TGTGCCAGCAGTCTTCAGTTGAACACTGAAGCTTTCTTT.

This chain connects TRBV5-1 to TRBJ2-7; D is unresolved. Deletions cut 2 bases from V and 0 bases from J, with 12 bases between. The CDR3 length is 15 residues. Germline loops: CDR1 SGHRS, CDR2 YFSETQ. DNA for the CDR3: TGCGCCAGCAGCTTAAGCGCGACCAGCTCCTACGAGCAGTACTTC. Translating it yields CASSLSATSSYEQYF.

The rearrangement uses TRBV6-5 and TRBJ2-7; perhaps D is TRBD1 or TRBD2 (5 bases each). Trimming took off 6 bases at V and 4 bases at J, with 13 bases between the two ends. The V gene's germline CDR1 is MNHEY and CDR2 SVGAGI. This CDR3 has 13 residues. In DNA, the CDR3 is TGTGCCAGCAGCCCCCTGGGGGAGTACGAGCAGTACTTC. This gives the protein CASSPLGEYEQYF.

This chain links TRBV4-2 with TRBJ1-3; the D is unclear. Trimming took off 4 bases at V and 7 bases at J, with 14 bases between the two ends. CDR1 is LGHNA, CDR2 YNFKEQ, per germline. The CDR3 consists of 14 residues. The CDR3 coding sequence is TGTGCCAGCAGCCTCCTCGGACCCCGGAACACCATATATTTT. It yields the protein CASSLLGPRNTIYF.

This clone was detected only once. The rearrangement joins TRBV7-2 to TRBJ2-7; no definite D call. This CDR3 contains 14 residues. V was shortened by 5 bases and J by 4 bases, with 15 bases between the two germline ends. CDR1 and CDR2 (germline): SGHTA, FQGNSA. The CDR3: CASSLRSPRYEQYF. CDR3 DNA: TGTGCCAGCAGCCTGCGTTCCCCGAGGTACGAGCAGTACTTC.

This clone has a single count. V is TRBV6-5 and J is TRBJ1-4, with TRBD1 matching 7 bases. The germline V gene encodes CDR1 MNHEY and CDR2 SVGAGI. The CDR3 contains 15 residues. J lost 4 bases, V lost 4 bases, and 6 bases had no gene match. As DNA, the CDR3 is TGTGCCAGCAGTTCCCAACGGGACAGTAATGAAAAACTGTTTTTT. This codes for CASSSQRDSNEKLFF.

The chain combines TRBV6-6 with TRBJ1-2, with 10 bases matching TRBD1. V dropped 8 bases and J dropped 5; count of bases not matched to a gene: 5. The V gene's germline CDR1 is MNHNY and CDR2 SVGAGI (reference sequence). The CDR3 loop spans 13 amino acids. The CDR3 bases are TGTGCCAGCGGCCGACAGGGGGCGTATGGCTACACCTTC. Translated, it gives CASGRQGAYGYTF.

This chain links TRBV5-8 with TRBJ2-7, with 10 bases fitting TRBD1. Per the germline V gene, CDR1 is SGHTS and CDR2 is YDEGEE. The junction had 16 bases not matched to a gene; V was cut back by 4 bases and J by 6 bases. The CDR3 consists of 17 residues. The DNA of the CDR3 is TGTGCCAGCAGCATAAATACCGGGACAGGGGTGTTTAGCGAGCAGTACTTC. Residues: CASSINTGTGVFSEQYF.